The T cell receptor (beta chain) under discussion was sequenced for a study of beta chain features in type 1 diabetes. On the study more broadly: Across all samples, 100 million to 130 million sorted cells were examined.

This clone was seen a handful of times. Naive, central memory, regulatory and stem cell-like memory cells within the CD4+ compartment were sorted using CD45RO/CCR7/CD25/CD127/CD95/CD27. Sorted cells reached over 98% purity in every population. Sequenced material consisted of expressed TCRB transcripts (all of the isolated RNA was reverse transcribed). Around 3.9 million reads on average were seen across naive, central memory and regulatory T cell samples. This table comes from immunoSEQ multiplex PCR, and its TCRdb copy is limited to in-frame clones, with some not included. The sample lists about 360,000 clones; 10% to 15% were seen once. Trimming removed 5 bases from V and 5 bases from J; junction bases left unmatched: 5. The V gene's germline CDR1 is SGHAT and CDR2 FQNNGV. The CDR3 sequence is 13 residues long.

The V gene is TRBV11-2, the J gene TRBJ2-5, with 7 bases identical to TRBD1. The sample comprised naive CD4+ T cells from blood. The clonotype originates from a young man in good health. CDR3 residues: CASSRDRSETQYF. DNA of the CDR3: TGTGCCAGCAGCAGGGACAGAAGTGAGACCCAGTACTTC.